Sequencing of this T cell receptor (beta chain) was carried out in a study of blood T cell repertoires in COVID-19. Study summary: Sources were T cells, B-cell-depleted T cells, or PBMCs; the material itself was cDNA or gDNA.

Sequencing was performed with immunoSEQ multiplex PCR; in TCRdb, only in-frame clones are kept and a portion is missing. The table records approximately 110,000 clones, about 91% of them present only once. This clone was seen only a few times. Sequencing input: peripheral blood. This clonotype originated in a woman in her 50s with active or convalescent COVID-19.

The chain's CDR3 is CASRAPGEETQYF. The CDR3 DNA reads as TGTGCCAGCAGGGCCCCGGGTGAAGAGACCCAGTACTTC. The chain is built from TRBV2 and TRBJ2-5; D ambiguous. The germline V gene has CDR1 SNHLY and CDR2 FYNNEI. CDR3 length: 13 residues. Trimming shortened V by 6 bases and J by 3 bases, and 11 bases separated the two germline ends.